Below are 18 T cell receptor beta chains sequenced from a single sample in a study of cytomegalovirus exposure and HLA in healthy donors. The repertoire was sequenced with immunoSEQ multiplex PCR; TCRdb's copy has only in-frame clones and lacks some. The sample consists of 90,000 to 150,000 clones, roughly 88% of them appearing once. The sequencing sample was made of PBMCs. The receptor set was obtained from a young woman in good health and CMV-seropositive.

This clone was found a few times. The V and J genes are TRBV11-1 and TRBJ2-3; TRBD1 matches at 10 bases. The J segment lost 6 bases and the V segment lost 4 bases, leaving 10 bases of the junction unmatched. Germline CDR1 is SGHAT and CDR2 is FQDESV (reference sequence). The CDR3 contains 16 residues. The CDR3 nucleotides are TGTGCCAGCAGCTATCAACTGGGACAGGGGATGGATACGCAGTATTTT. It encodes CASSYQLGQGMDTQYF.

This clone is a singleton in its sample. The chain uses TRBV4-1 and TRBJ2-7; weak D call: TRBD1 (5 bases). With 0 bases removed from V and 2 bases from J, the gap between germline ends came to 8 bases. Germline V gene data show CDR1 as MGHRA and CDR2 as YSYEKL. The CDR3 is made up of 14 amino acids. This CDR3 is CASSQDRATYEQYF. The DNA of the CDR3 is TGCGCCAGCAGCCAAGACAGGGCCACCTACGAGCAGTACTTC.

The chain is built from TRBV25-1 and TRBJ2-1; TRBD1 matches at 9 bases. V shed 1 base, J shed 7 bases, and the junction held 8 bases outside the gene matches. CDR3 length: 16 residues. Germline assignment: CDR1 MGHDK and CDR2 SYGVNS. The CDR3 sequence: CASSESRDRVRNEQFF. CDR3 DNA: TGTGCCAGCAGTGAATCCAGGGACAGGGTTAGGAATGAGCAGTTCTTC.

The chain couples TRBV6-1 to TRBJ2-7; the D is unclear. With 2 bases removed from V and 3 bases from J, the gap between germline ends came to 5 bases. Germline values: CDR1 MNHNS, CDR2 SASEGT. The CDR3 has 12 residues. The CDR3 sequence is CASSENGYEQYF. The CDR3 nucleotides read TGTGCCAGCAGTGAAAACGGCTACGAGCAGTACTTC.

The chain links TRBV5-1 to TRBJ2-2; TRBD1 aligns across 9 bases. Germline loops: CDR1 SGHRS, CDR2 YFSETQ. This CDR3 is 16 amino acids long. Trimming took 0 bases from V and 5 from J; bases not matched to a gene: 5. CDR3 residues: CASSLAGQGLTGELFF. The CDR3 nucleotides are TGCGCCAGCAGCTTGGCGGGACAGGGACTGACCGGGGAGCTGTTTTTT. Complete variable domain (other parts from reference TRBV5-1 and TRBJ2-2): KAGVTQTPRYLIKTRGQQVTLSCSPISGHRSVSWYQQTPGQGLQFLFEYFSETQRNKGNFPGRFSGRQFSNSRSEMNVSTLELGDSALYLCASSLAGQGLTGELFFGEGSRLTVL.

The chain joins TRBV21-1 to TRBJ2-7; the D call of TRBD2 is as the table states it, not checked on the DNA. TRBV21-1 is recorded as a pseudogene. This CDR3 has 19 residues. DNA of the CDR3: TGTGCCAGCAGCAAAGAGAACGGAACTAGCGGGAATAATGGAAACGAGCAGTACTTC. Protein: CASSKENGTSGNNGNEQYF.

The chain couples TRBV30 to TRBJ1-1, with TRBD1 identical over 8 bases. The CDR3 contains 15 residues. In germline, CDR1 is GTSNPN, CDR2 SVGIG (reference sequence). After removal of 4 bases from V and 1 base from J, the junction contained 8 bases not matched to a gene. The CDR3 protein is CAWKASGTGNTEAFF. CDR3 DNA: TGTGCCTGGAAAGCTTCCGGGACAGGGAACACTGAAGCTTTCTTT.

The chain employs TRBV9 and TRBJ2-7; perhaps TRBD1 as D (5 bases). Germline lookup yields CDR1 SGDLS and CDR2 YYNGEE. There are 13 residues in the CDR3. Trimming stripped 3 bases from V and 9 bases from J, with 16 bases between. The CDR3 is CASSAPGSVWQYF. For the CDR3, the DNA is TGTGCCAGCAGCGCACCAGGGTCGGTTTGGCAGTACTTC.

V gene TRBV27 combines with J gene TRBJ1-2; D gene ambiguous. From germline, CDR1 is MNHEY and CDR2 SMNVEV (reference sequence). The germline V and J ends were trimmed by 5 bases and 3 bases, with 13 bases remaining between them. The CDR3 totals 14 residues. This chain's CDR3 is CASSPGFLHYGYTF. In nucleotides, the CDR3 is TGTGCCAGCAGTCCCGGTTTCCTTCACTATGGCTACACCTTC.

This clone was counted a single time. The CDR3 reads CASSYRSQSGTDTQYF. CDR3 DNA sequence: TGCGCCAGCAGCTATCGGTCCCAAAGCGGCACAGATACGCAGTATTTT. The V gene is TRBV5-1, the J gene TRBJ2-3; D unclear. Trimming pared 3 bases from V and 1 base from J, leaving 15 bases between. In germline, CDR1 is SGHRS, CDR2 YFSETQ. The CDR3 is 16 amino acids.

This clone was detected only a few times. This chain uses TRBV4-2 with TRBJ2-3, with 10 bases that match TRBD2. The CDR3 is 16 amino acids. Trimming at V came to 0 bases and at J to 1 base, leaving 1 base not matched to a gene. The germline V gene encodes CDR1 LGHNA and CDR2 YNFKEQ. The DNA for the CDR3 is TGTGCCAGCAGCCAAGATCTAGCGGGGGGCACAGATACGCAGTATTTT. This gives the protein CASSQDLAGGTDTQYF.

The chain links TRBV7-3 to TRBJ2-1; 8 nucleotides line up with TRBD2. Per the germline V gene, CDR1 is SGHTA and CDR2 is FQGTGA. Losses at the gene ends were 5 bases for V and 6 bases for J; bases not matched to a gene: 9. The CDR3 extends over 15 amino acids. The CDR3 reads CASSVRGGPVNEQFF. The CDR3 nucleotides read TGTGCCAGCAGCGTACGGGGGGGGCCCGTCAATGAGCAGTTCTTC.

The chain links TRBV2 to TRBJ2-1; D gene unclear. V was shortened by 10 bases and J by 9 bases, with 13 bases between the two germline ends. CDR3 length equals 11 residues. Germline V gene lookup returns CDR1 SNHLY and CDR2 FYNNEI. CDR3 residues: CATVRDTEQFF. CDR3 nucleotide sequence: TGTGCCACCGTGCGAGATACTGAGCAGTTCTTC.

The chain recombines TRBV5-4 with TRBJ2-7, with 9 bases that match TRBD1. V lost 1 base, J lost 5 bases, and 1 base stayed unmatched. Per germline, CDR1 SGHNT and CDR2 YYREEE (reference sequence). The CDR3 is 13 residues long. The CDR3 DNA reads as TGTGCCAGCAGCTTGACAGGGGGCAACGAGCAGTACTTC. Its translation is CASSLTGGNEQYF.

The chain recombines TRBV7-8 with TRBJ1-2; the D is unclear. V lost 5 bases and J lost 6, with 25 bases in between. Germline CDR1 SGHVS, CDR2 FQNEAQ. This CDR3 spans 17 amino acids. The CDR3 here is CASSPGEGRRRFHGYTF. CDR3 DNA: TGTGCCAGCAGCCCTGGGGAGGGCAGGAGGCGGTTTCATGGCTACACCTTC.

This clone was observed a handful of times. CDR3 nucleotides: TGTGCCAGCAGTTACTCGAACAGAGCAGCTTATGGCTACACCTTC. It translates to CASSYSNRAAYGYTF. This chain links TRBV6-5 with TRBJ1-2; D not certain. The CDR3 loop spans 15 amino acids. In germline, CDR1 is MNHEY, CDR2 SVGAGI. V lost 0 bases and J lost 5, with 13 bases in between.

In nucleotides, the CDR3 is TGTGCCATCAGTTCGGACAGGTACGGAGGAAACACCATATATTTT. Amino acids: CAISSDRYGGNTIYF. V is TRBV10-3 and J is TRBJ1-3; TRBD1 matches at 7 bases. This CDR3 is 15 amino acids long. J gave up 4 bases and V 5 bases, and 8 bases lay outside the gene matches. Germline V CDR1 and CDR2: ENHRY, SYGVKD.

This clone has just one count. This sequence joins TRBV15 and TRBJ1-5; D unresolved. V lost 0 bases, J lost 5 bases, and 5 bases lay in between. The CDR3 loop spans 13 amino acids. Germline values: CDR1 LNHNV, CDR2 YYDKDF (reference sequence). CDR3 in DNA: TGTGCCACCAGCAGAGAATCGGATCAGCCCCAGCATTTT. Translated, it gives CATSRESDQPQHF.